The rows below give T cell receptor beta chains drawn from one sample of a study of cytomegalovirus exposure and HLA in healthy donors. The protocol was immunoSEQ multiplex PCR, while the TCRdb copy is restricted to in-frame clones and leaves out a portion. The sample has 100,000 or so clones; about 80% are singletons. The specimen sequenced was PBMCs. All receptors derive from a female donor in good health and CMV-seropositive. Both conserved end residues are part of each CDR3. D genes are given only for firm matches. Size is stated for part of the rows, as once, few or many counts, or as a class when the clone is expanded.

D | J | size | V | DNA | CDR3
. | TRBJ1-6 | . | TRBV4-1 | TGCGCCAGCAGCCAGTTCGGGGGGGTAAATAATTCACCCCTCCACTTT | CASSQFGGVNNSPLHF
. | TRBJ2-7 | . | TRBV30 | TGTGCCTGGATGGGGGCATCCGAGCAGTACTTC | CAWMGASEQYF
. | TRBJ2-7 | few | TRBV27 | TGTGCCAGCAGTTTATTCCGCGGGGCCTACGAGCAGTACTTC | CASSLFRGAYEQYF
TRBD1 | TRBJ2-5 | . | TRBV30 | TGTGCCTGGGCCTCGGGCTTGGCAGGGGGCGGTGAGACCCAGTACTTC | CAWASGLAGGGETQYF
TRBD2 | TRBJ2-2 | . | TRBV4-2 | TGTGCCAGCTGCCCTAGACTAGCGGAGAACACCGGGGAGCTGTTTTTT | CASCPRLAENTGELFF
. | TRBJ2-7 | . | TRBV5-6 | TGTGCCAGCAGCTTGACGGGGGGCCTCTCCTACGAGCAGTACTTC | CASSLTGGLSYEQYF
. | TRBJ2-2 | . | TRBV5-1 | TGCGCCAGCAGCTCTGGCGGTCTAAAGAACACCGGGGAGCTGTTTTTT | CASSSGGLKNTGELFF
TRBD1 | TRBJ1-3 | . | TRBV7-2 | TGTGCCAGCAGCCCACAAGGGACAGGGCTCTCTGGAAACACCATATATTTT | CASSPQGTGLSGNTIYF
. | TRBJ1-1 | . | TRBV18 | TGTGCCAGCTCACCGGGACAGAACACTGAAGCTTTCTTT | CASSPGQNTEAFF
. | TRBJ1-1 | . | TRBV4-2 | TGTGCCAGCAGCCAAGCCCACGGGAAAGTCAGCACTGAAGCTTTCTTT | CASSQAHGKVSTEAFF
. | TRBJ1-5 | . | TRBV5-5 | TGTGCCAGCAGCTCCGGACAGTTCAATCAGCCCCAGCATTTT | CASSSGQFNQPQHF
. | TRBJ2-7 | . | TRBV27 | TGTGCCAGCAGGGCCAGGGGGGCTCCCTACGAGCAGTACTTC | CASRARGAPYEQYF
. | TRBJ1-1 | . | TRBV6-6 | TGTGCCAGCAGTTACCGGGGGGAGATGAACACTGAAGCTTTCTTT | CASSYRGEMNTEAFF
TRBD2 | TRBJ2-1 | . | TRBV6-5 | TGTGCCAGCAGTTCCCCGGGACTAGCGGGGGGAGGGGAGCAGTTCTTC | CASSSPGLAGGGEQFF
TRBD1 | TRBJ2-3 | . | TRBV10-3 | TGTGCCATCAGTGAGCCCGGACAGGTCACAGATACGCAGTATTTT | CAISEPGQVTDTQYF
. | TRBJ1-1 | . | TRBV2 | TGTGCCAGCCTGAGGGACATGAACACTGAAGCTTTCTTT | CASLRDMNTEAFF
TRBD2 | TRBJ2-7 | . | TRBV6-1 | TGTGCCAGCCGGACTAGCGGGAGGTACGAGCAGTACTTC | CASRTSGRYEQYF
. | TRBJ2-3 | . | TRBV5-4 | TGTGCCAGCAGCTTGGCCAGAGGGAGCACAGATACGCAGTATTTT | CASSLARGSTDTQYF
. | TRBJ1-1 | once | TRBV4-1 | TGCGCCAGCAGCGGGCGGGGCAGGGCGGACACTGAAGCTTTCTTT | CASSGRGRADTEAFF
TRBD1 | TRBJ1-6 | . | TRBV7-2 | TGTGCCAGCAGCCGCCAGACAGGGCAGAATTCACCCCTCCACTTT | CASSRQTGQNSPLHF
TRBD2 | TRBJ2-5 | . | TRBV7-8 | TGTGCCAGCAGCTTAGCTTCGGCGGGGGGGCAAGAGACCCAGTACTTC | CASSLASAGGQETQYF
. | TRBJ2-2 | . | TRBV6-1 | TGTGCCAGCAGTGCCCCCGCGGGCAGAAACACCGGGGAGCTGTTTTTT | CASSAPAGRNTGELFF
TRBD1 | TRBJ1-6 | . | TRBV6-5 | TGTGCCAGCAGTTACCGGGGACAGGGGGCGAATTCACCCCTCCACTTT | CASSYRGQGANSPLHF
. | TRBJ1-3 | . | TRBV5-1 | TGCGCCAGCAGCCCTGACAACTCTGGAAACACCATATATTTT | CASSPDNSGNTIYF
TRBD2 | TRBJ2-3 | few | TRBV4-3 | TGCGCCAGCAGCCAATTATTGGGAGGGCGCGGGGGCACAGATACGCAGTATTTT | CASSQLLGGRGGTDTQYF
TRBD1 | TRBJ2-7 | . | TRBV5-4 | TGTGCCAGCAGAGGACAGGGGCCTAGGGGGTCCTACGAGCAGTACTTC | CASRGQGPRGSYEQYF
. | TRBJ2-7 | few | TRBV6-5 | TGTGCCAGCACTAAATCCTGGGGCAAATCCTACGAGCAGTACTTC | CASTKSWGKSYEQYF
. | TRBJ1-4 | . | TRBV27 | TGTGCCAGCAGTCCATACGGGGCAACTAATGAAAAACTGTTTTTT | CASSPYGATNEKLFF
TRBD1 | TRBJ1-2 | . | TRBV19 | TGTGCCAGTAGGTATAAGAAGCCGGGACAGACCAACTTC | CASRYKKPGQTNF
TRBD1 | TRBJ2-7 | few | TRBV5-6 | TGTGCCAGCACCATAGCCGGGACAGGGGTCTACGAGCAGTACTTC | CASTIAGTGVYEQYF
TRBD1 | TRBJ1-1 | . | TRBV7-2 | TGTGCCAGCAGCTTAGTACAGGGGGGAACTGAAGCTTTCTTT | CASSLVQGGTEAFF
TRBD2 | TRBJ2-7 | . | TRBV18 | TGTGCCAGCTCACAGACTAGCGGGCCGCCTAGGTCCCCCTACGAGCAGTACTTC | CASSQTSGPPRSPYEQYF
TRBD1 | TRBJ1-5 | . | TRBV2 | TGTGCCAGCAGGGGACAGATGAATAGCAATCAGCCCCAGCATTTT | CASRGQMNSNQPQHF
TRBD1 | TRBJ2-7 | . | TRBV30 | TGTGCCTGGAGTAGCGACAGGGGGCCGACCCCTGAACTTGACGAGCAGTACTTC | CAWSSDRGPTPELDEQYF
. | TRBJ1-1 | few | TRBV11-2 | TGTGCCAGCAGCTTAGGGGAGGTTCCGAACACTGAAGCTTTCTTT | CASSLGEVPNTEAFF
. | TRBJ2-4 | . | TRBV5-1 | TGCGCCAGCAGCTTGGGGACAGCAGGCAAAAACAGTCAGTACTTC | CASSLGTAGKNSQYF
TRBD1 | TRBJ1-3 | . | TRBV5-4 | TGTGCCAGCAGCCCAGGGGGGACTGGAAACACCATATATTTT | CASSPGGTGNTIYF
. | TRBJ1-1 | . | TRBV2 | TGTGCCAGCAGCCCGGGAAGCACTGAAGCTTTCTTT | CASSPGSTEAFF
TRBD2 | TRBJ2-1 | . | TRBV7-4 | TGTGCCAGCAGCTTGCTAGCGGGAGGGATGGACAATGAGCAGTTCTTC | CASSLLAGGMDNEQFF